This T cell receptor beta chain was captured by sequencing in a study of T cells expressing NK-cell markers. Looking at the study overall: Sorted CD3+CD56+NKG2C+, CD3+CD56+NKG2C- and CD3+CD56-NKG2C+ T-cell subsets were beta-chain profiled. HCMV serostatus: seven of eight sequenced donors positive, one negative. Findings and limits, study-wide: Roughly 1.0-7.0% of CD8+ T cells in about six donors belonged to dominant NKG2C+ clonotypes. Researchers report these clonotypes also headed the CD3+CD56-NKG2C+ fraction in a handful of donors.

TCRdb reworked the 5' RACE reads into one entry per CDR3 protein, no DNA. This sample carries 350,000 to 450,000 distinct CDR3 sequences, with roughly 5.2% going to the ten biggest clones. The CDR3 is made up of 13 amino acids. Germline CDR1 and CDR2: SNHLY and FYNNEI. Turning to this clonotype: Its target is unknown.

Source material: blood T cells: a sorted CD56 or NKG2C T cell subset, CD4+ or CD8+ T cells, or bulk PBMC T cells (not recorded which). The sequence was collected from a man aged 18-69 years in good health. The rearrangement joins TRBV2 to TRBJ2-7. CDR3 sequence: CASQDLFSYEQYF.